These T cell receptor beta chains were read from a single sample in a study of early T cells in non-severe SARS-CoV-2 infection. TCRdb fed the 5' RACE reads into MiXCR, producing one record per CDR3 protein. The sample comprises more than 85,000 distinct CDR3 sequences, roughly 13% of which are singletons, and 3.5% to 4% rests with the top ten. Here the sequenced sample was whole blood, taken at baseline. The receptors come from an adult who was a healthcare worker with PCR-confirmed SARS-CoV-2 infection or an uninfected control (not recorded which). The CDR3 runs from the conserved cysteine through the conserved F or W. The D gene is left open where the match is weak. For some rows the clone size is stated as once, few or many, or as a class when expanded; others skip it.

cdr3_nt cdr3_aa j_call clone_size d_call v_call
TGTGCCAGCAGCCCCAGGACCCGCGTCGAGACCACTGAAGCTTTCTTT CASSPRTRVETTEAFF TRBJ1-1 few NA TRBV7-2
TGTGCCACCAGCTTTAGTGGGAGCGCTGAAGCTTTCTTT CATSFSGSAEAFF TRBJ1-1 many NA TRBV15
TGTGCCAGCAGGGGACAGGGTCCTGGAAACACCATATATTTT CASRGQGPGNTIYF TRBJ1-3 few TRBD1 TRBV6-6
TGTGCCAGCTCACCACCGGGGGTGTTCGAGCAGTACTTC CASSPPGVFEQYF TRBJ2-7 NA NA TRBV18
TGTGCCAGCCGTGCGTCTAGCGGGATTAGCTCCTACAATGAGCAGTTCTTC CASRASSGISSYNEQFF TRBJ2-1 NA TRBD2 TRBV6-5
TGCAGTGCACCCCCGGACAGGACTTCCACAGATACGCAGTATTTT CSAPPDRTSTDTQYF TRBJ2-3 NA TRBD1 TRBV20-1
TGCGCCAGCAGCTTGAAGGGGGAAGGCTACACCTTC CASSLKGEGYTF TRBJ1-2 NA NA TRBV5-1
TGCGCCAGCAGCTTGTTCCAAAGAGGATCGAATGAGCAGTTCTTC CASSLFQRGSNEQFF TRBJ2-1 few NA TRBV5-1
TGCAGTGCTACGGACAGGGGGCGACGCGAGCAGTACTTC CSATDRGRREQYF TRBJ2-7 NA TRBD1 TRBV20-1
TGTGCCTGGAGGGTCGGCACCTACAATGAGCAGTTCTTC CAWRVGTYNEQFF TRBJ2-1 NA NA TRBV30
TGTGCCAGCAGTTTAGGGAAGGTCGGGGAGCTGTTTTTT CASSLGKVGELFF TRBJ2-2 NA NA TRBV28
TGCGCCAGCAACGTTTTAAGTGGGGGTACCACTGAAGCTTTCTTT CASNVLSGGTTEAFF TRBJ1-1 few NA TRBV5-1
TGTGCCAGTAGTATAGCCCTCGGGGGCGGCTACACCTTC CASSIALGGGYTF TRBJ1-2 NA NA TRBV19